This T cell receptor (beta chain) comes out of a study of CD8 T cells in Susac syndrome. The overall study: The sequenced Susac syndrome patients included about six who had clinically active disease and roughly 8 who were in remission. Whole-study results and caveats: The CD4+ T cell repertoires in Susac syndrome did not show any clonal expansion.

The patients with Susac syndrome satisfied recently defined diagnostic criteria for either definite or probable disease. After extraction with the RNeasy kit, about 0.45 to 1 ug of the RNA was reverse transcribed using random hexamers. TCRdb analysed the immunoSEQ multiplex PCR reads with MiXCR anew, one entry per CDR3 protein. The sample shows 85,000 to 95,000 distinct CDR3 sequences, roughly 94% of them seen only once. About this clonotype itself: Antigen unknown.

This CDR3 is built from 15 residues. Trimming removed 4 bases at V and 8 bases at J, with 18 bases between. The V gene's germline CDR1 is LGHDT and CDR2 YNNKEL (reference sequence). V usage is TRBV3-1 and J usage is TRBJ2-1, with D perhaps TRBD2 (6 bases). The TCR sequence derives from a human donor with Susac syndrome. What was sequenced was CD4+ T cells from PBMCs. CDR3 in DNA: TGTGCCAGCAGCCTTCGTACGGGGACTTCCGATGAGCAGTTCTTC. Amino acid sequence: CASSLRTGTSDEQFF.